This passage covers 31 T cell receptor beta chains from one sample sequenced in a study of beta chain features in type 1 diabetes. What was sequenced were expressed TCRB transcripts, since all of the isolated RNA had been reverse transcribed. Assay used: immunoSEQ multiplex PCR; TCRdb lists only in-frame clones, some missing. The table records about 150,000 clones, roughly 48% of them present only once. The sequenced sample consisted of Tregs from blood. The receptors here all came from a man aged 18-30 years in good health.

This clone has just a few counts. This chain links TRBV4-2 with TRBJ2-2; unclear D gene. Trimming left V 4 bases short and J 7 bases short, with 16 bases between. The CDR3 runs 15 residues. Germline V CDR1 and CDR2: LGHNA, YNFKEQ. Here the CDR3 DNA reads TGTGCCAGCAGCCTCAGGAACCAAGTCGGCGGGGAGCTGTTTTTT. Translated, it gives CASSLRNQVGGELFF.

The chain recombines TRBV19 with TRBJ2-2; 9 positions match TRBD2. After removal of 10 bases from V and 3 bases from J, the junction contained 9 bases not matched to a gene. CDR3 size: 15 residues. Germline V gene sequence: CDR1 LNHDA, CDR2 SQIVND (reference sequence). As DNA, the CDR3 is TGTGCCACCTCGGAGGTAGCGGGGGACACCGGGGAGCTGTTTTTT. It encodes CATSEVAGDTGELFF.

This clone has just a few counts. J is TRBJ1-2 and V is TRBV7-2; D ambiguous. Germline V CDR1 and CDR2: SGHTA, FQGNSA. The CDR3 contains 13 residues. Deletions cut 3 bases from V and 2 bases from J, with 7 bases between. The CDR3 nucleotides are TGTGCCAGCAGCTTCCCCCAGAACTATGGCTACACCTTC. This sequence encodes CASSFPQNYGYTF.

V usage is TRBV6-5 and J usage is TRBJ2-7, with 8 nucleotides matching TRBD1. V gave up 5 bases and J gave up 6 bases; unmatched junction bases: 0. Germline CDR1 is MNHEY and CDR2 is SVGAGI. The CDR3 totals 11 residues. The DNA of the CDR3 is TGTGCCAGCAGTACAGGGGGCGAGCAGTACTTC. As protein: CASSTGGEQYF.

This clone was seen a few times. This rearrangement joins TRBV28 to TRBJ2-7; TRBD1 agrees at 7 bases. Germline values: CDR1 MDHEN, CDR2 SYDVKM. V gave up 6 bases and J gave up 1 base; unmatched junction bases: 3. There are 13 residues in the CDR3. The CDR3 DNA is TGTGCCAGCAGCCTACAGGGGTCCTACGAGCAGTACTTC. Its translation: CASSLQGSYEQYF.

The gene calls are TRBV5-4 and TRBJ2-5; D possibly corresponds to TRBD1 (5 bases). Germline V gene lookup returns CDR1 SGHNT and CDR2 YYREEE (reference sequence). CDR3 size: 12 residues. Trimming pared 4 bases from V and 4 bases from J, leaving 8 bases between. The CDR3 sequence: CASSQGRETQYF. CDR3 bases: TGTGCCAGCAGCCAGGGAAGAGAGACCCAGTACTTC.

J is TRBJ2-1 and V is TRBV29-1, with D possibly being TRBD1 (6 bases). V lost 6 bases and J lost 2, with 11 bases in between. The CDR3 extends over 13 amino acids. Germline CDR1 reads SQVTM; CDR2 reads ANQGSEA. CDR3 loop: CSVKQGPYNEQFF. CDR3 DNA sequence: TGCAGCGTGAAACAGGGACCCTACAATGAGCAGTTCTTC.

The chain uses TRBV5-1 and TRBJ1-2; 9 nucleotides match TRBD1. J lost 6 bases, V lost 4 bases, and 4 bases had no gene match. Germline values: CDR1 SGHRS, CDR2 YFSETQ. There are 13 residues in the CDR3. In DNA, the CDR3 is TGCGCCAGCAGCCGGGACAGGGTTGATGGCTACACCTTC. Encoded protein: CASSRDRVDGYTF.

The J gene is TRBJ2-7, the V gene TRBV21-1; the tabulated D call, TRBD2, remains unverified against the DNA. TRBV21-1 is flagged as a pseudogene. This CDR3 is built from 15 residues. The CDR3 nucleotides are TGTGCCAGCAGCAAAGAAAGGGTCGCGGGGTACGAGCAGTACTTC. The encoded protein is CASSKERVAGYEQYF.

The V gene is TRBV5-4, the J gene TRBJ2-1, with TRBD2 matching 11 bases. The CDR3 consists of 15 residues. V dropped 2 bases and J dropped 8; count of bases not matched to a gene: 6. The germline CDR1 and CDR2 sequences are SGHNT and YYREEE (reference sequence). The CDR3 DNA sequence: TGTGCCAGCAGCTTATCTAGCGGGGGGTTGTATGAGCAGTTCTTC. Its protein is CASSLSSGGLYEQFF.

This chain connects TRBV18 to TRBJ2-5; TRBD1 might be the D (7 bases). V was shortened by 2 bases and J by 9 bases, with 13 bases between the two germline ends. Germline V gene data show CDR1 as KGHSH and CDR2 as LQKENI. The CDR3 consists of 13 residues. In DNA form, the CDR3 reads TGTGCCAGCTCACCAGCCACAGGGGAGGCCCAGTACTTC. Amino acids: CASSPATGEAQYF.

This clone was found a few times. This chain links TRBV30 with TRBJ2-2; D is uncertain. The ends were cut back, 4 bases at V and 6 bases at J, with 12 bases in the middle. CDR1 and CDR2 (germline): GTSNPN, SVGIG (reference sequence). This CDR3 is 13 amino acids long. CDR3 nucleotides: TGTGCCTGGAATTCTATGTTGGCCGGGGAGCTGTTTTTT. Its protein product is CAWNSMLAGELFF.

This clone was seen more than once but under ten times. CDR3 in DNA: TGTGCCAGCTCACGCCGCGAGAGCACAGATACGCAGTATTTT. Amino acids: CASSRRESTDTQYF. This chain joins TRBV18 and TRBJ2-3; D gene ambiguous. V was cut by 4 bases and J by 0 bases, with 8 bases left in between. There are 14 residues in the CDR3. In germline, CDR1 is KGHSH, CDR2 LQKENI.

This clone was seen a single time. J is TRBJ2-2 and V is TRBV9, with 7 bases aligning to TRBD1. The CDR3 extends over 16 amino acids. J lost 0 bases, V lost 7 bases, and 9 bases had no gene match. Germline loops: CDR1 SGDLS, CDR2 YYNGEE. CDR3 in amino acids: CASSYWGQPNTGELFF. Here the CDR3 DNA reads TGTGCCAGCTCCTATTGGGGACAGCCGAACACCGGGGAGCTGTTTTTT.

This clone was found once. V and J are TRBV19 and TRBJ2-3; the D gene is possibly TRBD2 (6 bases). CDR1 is LNHDA and CDR2 is SQIVND in the germline V gene (reference sequence). V lost 6 bases and J lost 0, with 13 bases in between. The CDR3 is made up of 15 amino acids. CDR3 sequence: CASSRGLTSTDTQYF. CDR3 in DNA: TGTGCCAGTAGCCGGGGACTTACTAGCACAGATACGCAGTATTTT. Filled out from reference TRBV19 and TRBJ2-3, the complete variable domain reads DGGITQSPKYLFRKEGQNVTLSCEQNLNHDAMYWYRQDPGQGLRLIYYSQIVNDFQKGDIAEGYSVSREKKESFPLTVTSAQKNPTAFYLCASSRGLTSTDTQYFGPGTRLTVL.

The chain links TRBV6-5 to TRBJ1-2; TRBD1 aligns across 7 bases. The CDR3 is 14 residues long. V lost 4 bases, J lost 3 bases, and 5 bases stayed unmatched. Germline assignment: CDR1 MNHEY and CDR2 SVGAGI. Written as DNA, the CDR3 is TGTGCCAGCAGTTTCGGACAGGAATACTATGGCTACACCTTC. Translated, it gives CASSFGQEYYGYTF.

This clone was counted only a few times. The chain couples TRBV7-9 to TRBJ1-6; D may be TRBD1 (5 bases). Between the trimmed V and J ends, which lost 6 bases and 10 bases, there was a span of 31 bases. In germline, CDR1 is SEHNR, CDR2 FQNEAQ (reference sequence). There are 19 residues in the CDR3. CDR3: CASSSPGLKNYPGGSPLHF. Written as DNA, the CDR3 is TGTGCCAGCAGTTCCCCGGGACTCAAGAATTATCCGGGAGGGTCACCCCTCCACTTT.

The rearrangement links TRBV7-2 to TRBJ2-5; 9 nucleotides align to TRBD2. V was clipped by 4 bases and J by 1 base; unmatched bases: 7. The germline gives CDR1 SGHTA, CDR2 FQGNSA. The CDR3 extends over 16 amino acids. DNA for the CDR3: TGTGCCAGCAGCTCGGGACTAGCCAGGGTCCAAGAGACCCAGTACTTC. Translating it yields CASSSGLARVQETQYF.

This clone was recorded a few times. The chain couples TRBV5-1 to TRBJ2-7; D gene unclear. There are 11 residues in the CDR3. Germline assignment: CDR1 SGHRS and CDR2 YFSETQ. Between the trimmed V and J ends, which lost 2 bases and 4 bases, there was a span of 4 bases. CDR3 nucleotide sequence: TGCGCCAGCAGCTTCGGGTACGAGCAGTACTTC. It is translated as CASSFGYEQYF. The whole variable domain, filled in from reference TRBV5-1 and TRBJ2-7, reads KAGVTQTPRYLIKTRGQQVTLSCSPISGHRSVSWYQQTPGQGLQFLFEYFSETQRNKGNFPGRFSGRQFSNSRSEMNVSTLELGDSALYLCASSFGYEQYFGPGTRLTVT.

The rearrangement joins TRBV7-9 to TRBJ1-5, with unresolved D. Trimming stripped 3 bases from V and 4 bases from J, with 16 bases between. This CDR3 spans 16 amino acids. Germline CDR1 SEHNR, CDR2 FQNEAQ (reference sequence). CDR3: CASSFSVGTQNQPQHF. The CDR3 nucleotides read TGTGCCAGCAGCTTCTCGGTGGGCACCCAGAATCAGCCCCAGCATTTT.

The V and J genes are TRBV30 and TRBJ1-3; TRBD1 might be the D (6 bases). V lost 0 bases and J 3 bases, leaving 9 bases between the germline ends. The CDR3 has 14 residues. The V gene's germline CDR1 is GTSNPN and CDR2 SVGIG (reference sequence). CDR3 loop: CAWSVGGGGNTIYF. CDR3 DNA: TGTGCCTGGAGTGTAGGGGGTGGTGGAAACACCATATATTTT.

This clone was observed a handful of times. The chain joins TRBV7-2 to TRBJ2-7; D is perhaps TRBD2 (5 bases). Per the germline V gene, CDR1 is SGHTA and CDR2 is FQGNSA. CDR3 length: 12 residues. V dropped 3 bases and J dropped 3 bases, with 6 bases sitting between them. CDR3: CASSFSGYEQYF. The CDR3 DNA follows: TGTGCCAGCAGCTTCAGCGGCTACGAGCAGTACTTC.

This rearrangement joins TRBV28 to TRBJ2-2, with no clear D. This CDR3 has 13 residues. V gave up 5 bases and J gave up 4 bases, with 8 bases separating them. Per the germline V gene, CDR1 is MDHEN and CDR2 is SYDVKM. The CDR3 DNA follows: TGTGCCAGCAGTCGACACAGCACCGGGGAGCTGTTTTTT. Residues: CASSRHSTGELFF. Full variable domain (rest looked up from reference TRBV28 and TRBJ2-2): DVKVTQSSRYLVKRTGEKVFLECVQDMDHENMFWYRQDPGLGLRLIYFSYDVKMKEKGDIPEGYSVSREKKERFSLILESASTNQTSMYLCASSRHSTGELFFGEGSRLTVL.

Here the CDR3 reads CASSARFTGNTIYF. The CDR3 DNA sequence: TGTGCCAGCAGCGCCAGGTTTACTGGAAACACCATATATTTT. The rearrangement uses TRBV9 and TRBJ1-3; D remains ambiguous. CDR3 length equals 14 residues. Trimming removed 3 bases from V and 2 bases from J, with 9 bases in between. The V gene's germline CDR1 is SGDLS and CDR2 YYNGEE.

This chain links TRBV28 with TRBJ1-2; possibly TRBD1 for D (5 bases). Germline V gene lookup returns CDR1 MDHEN and CDR2 SYDVKM. This CDR3 contains 17 residues. V lost 6 bases to trimming and J lost 4 bases, with 24 bases between them. The chain's CDR3 is CASSFPGDSRMIYGYTF. DNA of the CDR3: TGTGCCAGCAGCTTCCCCGGCGACAGCCGAATGATCTATGGCTACACCTTC.

The rearrangement links TRBV10-3 to TRBJ2-7; 8 bases align to TRBD1. The J segment lost 0 bases and the V segment lost 6 bases, leaving 1 base of the junction unmatched. There are 13 residues in the CDR3. Germline loops: CDR1 ENHRY, CDR2 SYGVKD. CDR3 sequence reads: CAIRGQDSYEQYF. The CDR3 bases are TGTGCCATCAGGGGACAGGACTCCTACGAGCAGTACTTC.

This clone has a single count. The V gene is TRBV28, the J gene TRBJ2-2; perhaps TRBD2 as D (6 bases). Deletions cut 8 bases from V and 5 bases from J, with 9 bases between. Germline V gene lookup returns CDR1 MDHEN and CDR2 SYDVKM. CDR3 length: 12 residues. This chain's CDR3 is CASHRGTGELFF. Here the CDR3 DNA reads TGTGCCAGCCATCGGGGGACCGGGGAGCTGTTTTTT.

This chain uses TRBV14 with TRBJ2-1, with D perhaps TRBD2 (5 bases). CDR3 length: 13 amino acids. V dropped 0 bases and J dropped 13 bases, with 13 bases sitting between them. Germline V gene data show CDR1 as SGHDN and CDR2 as FVKESK. The CDR3 here is CASSQDGGSQQFF. The CDR3 DNA reads as TGTGCCAGCAGCCAAGATGGCGGGTCTCAACAGTTCTTC.

The chain has TRBV4-3 and TRBJ1-3, with TRBD1 identical over 7 bases. Germline V lookup: CDR1 LGHNA, CDR2 YSLEER. The CDR3 consists of 14 residues. Trimming removed 3 bases from V and 5 bases from J; junction bases left unmatched: 4. The CDR3 nucleotides are TGCGCCAGCAGCCAGCGGGACAGACGAAACACCATATATTTT. It specifies CASSQRDRRNTIYF.

The chain joins TRBV5-1 to TRBJ2-5; the match to TRBD1 covers 7 bases. The germline gives CDR1 SGHRS, CDR2 YFSETQ. The CDR3 contains 15 residues. With V trimmed by 2 bases and J by 3 bases, 7 bases remained unmatched. The CDR3 reads CASSFFDRVEETQYF. The DNA of the CDR3 is TGCGCCAGCAGCTTTTTCGACAGGGTAGAAGAGACCCAGTACTTC.

The chain is built from TRBV7-2 and TRBJ1-2, with 7 bases aligning to TRBD1. This CDR3 contains 15 residues. Trimming cost V 4 bases and J 0 bases; bases outside gene matches: 5. Looked up from germline, CDR1 is SGHTA and CDR2 is FQGNSA. The CDR3 is CASSSFQGANYGYTF. DNA for the CDR3: TGTGCCAGCAGCTCCTTCCAGGGGGCTAACTATGGCTACACCTTC.